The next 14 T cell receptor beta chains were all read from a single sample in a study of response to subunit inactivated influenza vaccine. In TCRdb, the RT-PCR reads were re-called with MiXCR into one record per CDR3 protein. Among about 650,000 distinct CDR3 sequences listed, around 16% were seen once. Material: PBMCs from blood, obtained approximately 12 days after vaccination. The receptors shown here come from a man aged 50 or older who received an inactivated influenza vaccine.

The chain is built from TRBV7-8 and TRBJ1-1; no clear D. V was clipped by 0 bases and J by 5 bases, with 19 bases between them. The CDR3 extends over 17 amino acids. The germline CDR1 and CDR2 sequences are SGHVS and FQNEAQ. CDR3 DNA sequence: TGTGCCAGCAGCTTAGCTGGTCCCTGGGGTCAATGGACTGAAGCTTTCTTT. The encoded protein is CASSLAGPWGQWTEAFF.

CDR3 loop: CSARNSRTTNEKLFF. The CDR3 DNA is TGCAGTGCTAGAAACAGCCGAACAACTAATGAAAAACTGTTTTTT. The chain has TRBV20-1 and TRBJ1-4; D unresolved. CDR1 is DFQATT, CDR2 SNEGSKA, per germline (reference sequence). The CDR3 sequence is 15 residues long. Trimming left V 2 bases short and J 0 bases short, with 10 bases between.

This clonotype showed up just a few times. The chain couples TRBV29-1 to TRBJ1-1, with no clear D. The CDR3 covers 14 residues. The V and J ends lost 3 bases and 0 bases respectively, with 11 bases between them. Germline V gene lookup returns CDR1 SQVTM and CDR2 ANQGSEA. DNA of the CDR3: TGCAGCGTTGACCCGAACGGCATGAACACTGAAGCTTTCTTT. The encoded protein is CSVDPNGMNTEAFF.

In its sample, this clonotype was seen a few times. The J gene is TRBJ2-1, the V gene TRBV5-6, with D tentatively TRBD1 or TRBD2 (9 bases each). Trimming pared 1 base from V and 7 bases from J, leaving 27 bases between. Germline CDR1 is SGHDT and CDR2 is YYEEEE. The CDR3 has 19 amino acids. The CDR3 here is CASSLWAQGARLADNEQFF. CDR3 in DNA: TGTGCCAGCAGCTTGTGGGCACAGGGGGCACGACTAGCGGATAATGAGCAGTTCTTC.

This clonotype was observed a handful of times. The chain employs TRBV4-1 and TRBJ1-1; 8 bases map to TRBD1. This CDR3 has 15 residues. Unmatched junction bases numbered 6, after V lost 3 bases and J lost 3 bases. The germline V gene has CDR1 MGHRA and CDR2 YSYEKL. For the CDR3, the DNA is TGCGCCAGCAGCCACTTACAGGGGGGGGACACTGAAGCTTTCTTT. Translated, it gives CASSHLQGGDTEAFF.

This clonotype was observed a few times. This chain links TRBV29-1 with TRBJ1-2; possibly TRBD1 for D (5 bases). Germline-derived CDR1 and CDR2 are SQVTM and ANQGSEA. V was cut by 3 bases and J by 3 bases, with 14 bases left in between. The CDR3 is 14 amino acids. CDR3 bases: TGCAGCGTTGACAGACAGCTCGGGGACTATGGCTACACCTTC. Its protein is CSVDRQLGDYGYTF.

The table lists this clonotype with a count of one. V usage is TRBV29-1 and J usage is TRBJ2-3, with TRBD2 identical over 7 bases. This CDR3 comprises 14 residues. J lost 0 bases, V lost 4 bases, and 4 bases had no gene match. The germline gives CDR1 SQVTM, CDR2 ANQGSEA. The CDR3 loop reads CSVVGGLSTDTQYF. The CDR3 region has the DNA TGCAGCGTTGTGGGAGGGCTTAGCACAGATACGCAGTATTTT.

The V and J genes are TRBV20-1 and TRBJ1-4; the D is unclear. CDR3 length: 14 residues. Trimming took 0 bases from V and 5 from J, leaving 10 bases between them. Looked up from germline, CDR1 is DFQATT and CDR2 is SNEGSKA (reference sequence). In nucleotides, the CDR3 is TGCAGTGCTAGAGAGTGGACGAGAAATGAAAAACTGTTTTTT. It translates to CSAREWTRNEKLFF.

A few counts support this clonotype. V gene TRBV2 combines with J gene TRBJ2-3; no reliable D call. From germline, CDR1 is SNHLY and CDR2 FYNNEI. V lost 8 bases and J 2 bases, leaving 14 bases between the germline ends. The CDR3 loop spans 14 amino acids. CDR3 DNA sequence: TGTGCCAGCGGCGTGATCAGCAACACAGATACGCAGTATTTT. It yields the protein CASGVISNTDTQYF.

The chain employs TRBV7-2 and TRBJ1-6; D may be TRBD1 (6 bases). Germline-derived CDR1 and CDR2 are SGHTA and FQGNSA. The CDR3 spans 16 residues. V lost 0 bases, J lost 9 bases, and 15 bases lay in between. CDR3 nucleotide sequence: TGTGCCAGCAGCTTAGCGGGGGGGCAGGGTGGTTCACCCCTCCACTTT. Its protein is CASSLAGGQGGSPLHF.

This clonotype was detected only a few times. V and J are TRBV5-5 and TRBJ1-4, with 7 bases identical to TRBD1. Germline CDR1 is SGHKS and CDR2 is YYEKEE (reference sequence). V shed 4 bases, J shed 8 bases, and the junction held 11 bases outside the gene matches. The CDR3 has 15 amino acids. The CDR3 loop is CASSPQTGNIEKLFF. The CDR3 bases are TGTGCCAGCAGCCCCCAGACAGGGAACATAGAAAAACTGTTTTTT.

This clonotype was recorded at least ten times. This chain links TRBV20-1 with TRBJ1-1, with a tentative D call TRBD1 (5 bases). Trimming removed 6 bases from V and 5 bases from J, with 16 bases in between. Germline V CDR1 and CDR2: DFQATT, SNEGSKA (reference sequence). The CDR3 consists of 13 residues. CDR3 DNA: TGCAGTGCCTGGAGCCAGGGACGGACTGAAGCTTTCTTT. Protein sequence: CSAWSQGRTEAFF.

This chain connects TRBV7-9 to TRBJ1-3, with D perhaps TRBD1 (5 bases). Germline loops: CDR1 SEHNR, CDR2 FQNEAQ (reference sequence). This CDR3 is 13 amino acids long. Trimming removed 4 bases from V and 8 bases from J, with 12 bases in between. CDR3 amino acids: CASSSTAMDTIYF. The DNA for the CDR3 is TGTGCCAGCAGCTCGACAGCTATGGACACCATATATTTT.

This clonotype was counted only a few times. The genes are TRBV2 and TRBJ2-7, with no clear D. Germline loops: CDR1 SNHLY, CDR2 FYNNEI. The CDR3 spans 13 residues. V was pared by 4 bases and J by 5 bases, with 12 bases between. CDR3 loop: CASSGQVGNEQYF. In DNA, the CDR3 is TGTGCCAGCAGTGGGCAGGTCGGCAACGAGCAGTACTTC.